This entry lists 25 T cell receptor beta chains sequenced from one sample in a study of blood T cell repertoires in COVID-19. The assay was immunoSEQ multiplex PCR, and TCRdb's table has in-frame clones only and misses some. The sample has about 60,000 clones, about 88% seen once. The material sequenced was peripheral blood. The receptor source for this set is a human donor in a cohort sampled during active COVID-19.

The chain combines TRBV6-6 with TRBJ2-5; 8 bases are shared with TRBD2. Germline CDR1 MNHNY, CDR2 SVGAGI (reference sequence). This CDR3 has 16 amino acids. J lost 6 bases, V lost 5 bases, and 14 bases had no gene match. CDR3 bases: TGTGCCAGCAGTCCCCCCGGGGGGGGGTGGGGGAAGACCCAGTACTTC. Translated, it gives CASSPPGGGWGKTQYF.

The chain joins TRBV4-1 to TRBJ2-7; the D gene is possibly TRBD1 (5 bases). Germline CDR1 and CDR2: MGHRA and YSYEKL. The CDR3 covers 16 residues. Trimming took 0 bases from V and 1 from J, leaving 13 bases between them. The CDR3 is CASSQDPGSKSYEQYF. CDR3 DNA: TGCGCCAGCAGCCAAGATCCAGGGTCTAAGTCCTACGAGCAGTACTTC.

The chain carries TRBV6-5 and TRBJ2-7, with TRBD1 identical over 7 bases. Germline values: CDR1 MNHEY, CDR2 SVGAGI. V was pared by 10 bases and J by 6 bases, with 18 bases of the junction left unmatched. The CDR3 consists of 15 residues. This CDR3 reads CATSTPSTGKGEQYF. CDR3 bases: TGTGCCACCTCAACCCCCTCGACAGGGAAGGGCGAGCAGTACTTC.

The chain recombines TRBV3-1 (or the pseudogene TRBV3-2) with TRBJ2-7; D is unresolved. CDR3 length: 15 amino acids. V shed 0 bases and J shed 0 bases, with 9 bases lying between them. The germline V gene has CDR1 LGHDT and CDR2 YNNKEL (reference sequence). CDR3 protein: CASSQDPRPSYEQYF. The DNA for the CDR3 is TGTGCCAGCAGCCAAGATCCCAGGCCCTCCTACGAGCAGTACTTC.

CDR3 amino acids: CASSLAASPGNTIYF. The DNA of the CDR3 is TGTGCCAGCAGCTTGGCCGCCAGTCCTGGAAACACCATATATTTT. The chain is built from TRBV5-4 and TRBJ1-3; D is uncertain. The CDR3 length is 15 residues. V lost 0 bases and J lost 2, with 9 bases in between. In germline, CDR1 is SGHNT, CDR2 YYREEE (reference sequence).

The chain couples TRBV11-2 to TRBJ2-7; 10 nucleotides align to TRBD1. Germline CDR1 and CDR2: SGHAT and FQNNGV. The CDR3 contains 15 residues. After removal of 5 bases from V and 3 bases from J, the junction contained 7 bases not matched to a gene. The CDR3 protein is CASSASGTGDYEQYF. The CDR3 DNA sequence: TGTGCCAGCAGCGCCTCCGGGACAGGGGACTACGAGCAGTACTTC. The variable domain in full, with the rest retrieved from reference TRBV11-2 and TRBJ2-7, is EAGVAQSPRYKIIEKRQSVAFWCNPISGHATLYWYQQILGQGPKLLIQFQNNGVVDDSQLPKDRFSAERLKGVDSTLKIQPAKLEDSAVYLCASSASGTGDYEQYFGPGTRLTVT.

The CDR3 reads CASSLMVEDGELFF. Written as DNA, the CDR3 is TGCGCCAGCAGCTTGATGGTAGAAGACGGGGAGCTGTTTTTT. The chain recombines TRBV5-1 with TRBJ2-2, with D uncertain. V gave up 1 base and J gave up 7 bases, with 11 bases separating them. Germline V lookup: CDR1 SGHRS, CDR2 YFSETQ. The CDR3 is 14 amino acids.

The chain carries TRBV12-5 and TRBJ2-1, with a weak D call TRBD2 (10 bases). Per the germline V gene, CDR1 is LGHNT and CDR2 is FRNRAP. The CDR3 has 21 amino acids. Trimming took off 9 bases at V and 3 bases at J, with 36 bases between the two ends. CDR3 DNA: TGTGCTAGGAAGACAGGGGGAAGTAGCGGGAGGTTTCCCTTAGTCTACAATGAGCAGTTCTTC. Protein sequence: CARKTGGSSGRFPLVYNEQFF.

This rearrangement joins TRBV5-8 to TRBJ2-3; D perhaps matches TRBD1 (6 bases). The V gene's germline CDR1 is SGHTS and CDR2 YDEGEE. Trimming shortened V by 1 base and J by 4 bases, and 10 bases separated the two germline ends. This CDR3 region has 14 residues. CDR3: CASSLPQGADTQYF. In DNA, the CDR3 is TGTGCCAGCAGCTTGCCACAGGGCGCAGATACGCAGTATTTT.

This clone appeared a single time. The chain has TRBV24-1 and TRBJ2-1; 12 nucleotides align to TRBD2. The germline gives CDR1 KGHDR, CDR2 SFDVKD. CDR3 size: 17 residues. Losses at the gene ends were 3 bases for V and 8 bases for J; bases not matched to a gene: 10. The CDR3 sequence: CATSDDASGGAFDEQFF. Here the CDR3 DNA reads TGTGCCACCAGTGATGACGCTAGCGGGGGGGCATTTGATGAGCAGTTCTTC.

The chain combines TRBV6-1 with TRBJ2-5; tentative D call: TRBD2 (5 bases). With 2 bases removed from V and 5 bases from J, the gap between germline ends came to 12 bases. CDR1 is MNHNS and CDR2 is SASEGT in the germline V gene. The CDR3 loop spans 14 amino acids. Here the CDR3 DNA reads TGTGCCAGCAGTGAATTCGGGGTCGGGGAGACCCAGTACTTC. This sequence encodes CASSEFGVGETQYF.

This sequence joins TRBV5-6 and TRBJ1-5; TRBD1 aligns across 7 bases. The CDR3 length is 15 residues. Germline CDR1 is SGHDT and CDR2 is YYEEEE. Trimming removed 4 bases from V and 5 bases from J; junction bases left unmatched: 9. The DNA for the CDR3 is TGTGCCAGCAGCAAAGGGGGCTTAAGAGATCAGCCCCAGCATTTT. This encodes CASSKGGLRDQPQHF.

V and J are TRBV7-8 and TRBJ2-5; 10 bases line up with TRBD2. The V gene end was trimmed by 4 bases and the J gene end by 4 bases; junction bases not matched to a gene: 3. This CDR3 is 14 amino acids long. The germline V gene encodes CDR1 SGHVS and CDR2 FQNEAQ. CDR3 in amino acids: CASSSGLALETQYF. The CDR3 DNA sequence: TGTGCCAGCAGCTCGGGACTAGCGTTAGAGACCCAGTACTTC.

This clone was picked up one time. The chain uses TRBV3-1 (or the pseudogene TRBV3-2) and TRBJ2-2, with TRBD2 identical over 11 bases. This CDR3 contains 16 residues. The junction had 5 bases not matched to a gene; V was cut back by 3 bases and J by 5 bases. Germline CDR1 and CDR2: LGHDT and YNNKEL (reference sequence). CDR3 nucleotides: TGTGCCAGCAGCCAGGACCTAGCGGGGGGAACCGGGGAGCTGTTTTTT. This translates into CASSQDLAGGTGELFF.

J is TRBJ2-1 and V is TRBV18; 9 nucleotides agree with TRBD2. V dropped 2 bases and J dropped 5; count of bases not matched to a gene: 4. Germline CDR1 KGHSH, CDR2 LQKENI. This CDR3 has 15 residues. The CDR3 DNA sequence: TGTGCCAGCTCACCAAGGGTAGCGGGAGACAATGAGCAGTTCTTC. Translating it yields CASSPRVAGDNEQFF.

The V call is TRBV5-6, the J call TRBJ2-2; 10 bases agree with TRBD1. V lost 4 bases and J lost 5; bases outside the gene matches: 11. CDR3 length: 17 residues. The V gene's germline CDR1 is SGHDT and CDR2 YYEEEE. As DNA, the CDR3 is TGTGCCAGCAGCCGACCTCACCGGACAGGGGGGACCGGGGAGCTGTTTTTT. Its protein is CASSRPHRTGGTGELFF.

This clone came up a few times. The chain uses TRBV7-9 and TRBJ2-1; the match to TRBD1 covers 7 bases. Germline assignment: CDR1 SEHNR and CDR2 FQNEAQ (reference sequence). CDR3 length: 15 amino acids. Trimming removed 4 bases from V and 3 bases from J; junction bases left unmatched: 6. The chain's CDR3 is CASSSSDRNYNEQFF. CDR3 coding DNA: TGTGCCAGCAGCTCCTCGGACAGGAACTACAATGAGCAGTTCTTC.

The gene calls are TRBV9 and TRBJ2-1, with 7 nucleotides matching TRBD1. From germline, CDR1 is SGDLS and CDR2 YYNGEE. The CDR3 has 13 amino acids. V shed 3 bases, J shed 8 bases, and the junction held 5 bases outside the gene matches. The CDR3 DNA is TGTGCCAGCAGCGCGGACAGGACCTATGAGCAGTTCTTC. Translating it yields CASSADRTYEQFF.

The rearrangement uses TRBV7-3 and TRBJ1-1, with 7 bases matching TRBD1. The CDR3 is 15 amino acids. The V gene end was trimmed by 5 bases and the J gene end by 1 base; junction bases not matched to a gene: 7. Germline CDR1 reads SGHTA; CDR2 reads FQGTGA. Here the CDR3 reads CASSPLTGSNTEAFF. The CDR3 region has the DNA TGTGCCAGCAGCCCCCTGACAGGGTCGAACACTGAAGCTTTCTTT.

V and J are TRBV4-3 and TRBJ2-1; perhaps TRBD2 as D (5 bases). Trimming shortened V by 0 bases and J by 11 bases, and 11 bases separated the two germline ends. The germline CDR1 and CDR2 sequences are LGHNA and YSLEER. CDR3 size: 13 residues. The CDR3 loop is CASSQEFRDKQFF. For the CDR3, the DNA is TGCGCCAGCAGCCAAGAGTTTCGGGATAAGCAGTTCTTC.

The V and J genes are TRBV2 and TRBJ1-5; D is undetermined. Trimming left V 6 bases short and J 9 bases short, with 18 bases between. The CDR3 extends over 14 amino acids. The V gene's germline CDR1 is SNHLY and CDR2 FYNNEI. The CDR3 nucleotides are TGTGCCAGCAGGGCGCTCCAGGAATTCGGGCCCCAGCATTTT. Translating it yields CASRALQEFGPQHF. Complete variable domain (other parts from reference TRBV2 and TRBJ1-5): EPEVTQTPSHQVTQMGQEVILRCVPISNHLYFYWYRQILGQKVEFLVSFYNNEISEKSEIFDDQFSVERPDGSNFTLKIRSTKLEDSAMYFCASRALQEFGPQHFGDGTRLSIL.

The J gene is TRBJ2-7, the V gene TRBV6-1; TRBD2 might be the D (7 bases). The CDR3 is made up of 14 amino acids. Germline V gives CDR1 MNHNS, CDR2 SASEGT. V lost 2 bases, J lost 3 bases, and 11 bases lay in between. CDR3 in DNA: TGTGCCAGCAGTGAATTGGGGGGGCTCTACGAGCAGTACTTC. It encodes CASSELGGLYEQYF.

V and J are TRBV5-6 and TRBJ2-3; 10 bases align to TRBD1. The V gene end was trimmed by 0 bases and the J gene end by 3 bases; junction bases not matched to a gene: 1. The CDR3 loop spans 15 amino acids. In germline, CDR1 is SGHDT, CDR2 YYEEEE. The CDR3 here is CASSLAGQGTDTQYF. The CDR3 bases are TGTGCCAGCAGCTTGGCGGGACAGGGGACAGATACGCAGTATTTT. Full variable domain (missing parts from reference TRBV5-6 and TRBJ2-3): DAGVTQSPTHLIKTRGQQVTLRCSPKSGHDTVSWYQQALGQGPQFIFQYYEEEERQRGNFPDRFSGHQFPNYSSELNVNALLLGDSALYLCASSLAGQGTDTQYFGPGTRLTVL.

This CDR3 is CASSPRTGFEKLFF. The CDR3, as DNA: TGTGCCAGCAGCCCCCGGACAGGGTTTGAAAAACTGTTTTTT. J is TRBJ1-4 and V is TRBV3-1 (or the pseudogene TRBV3-2), with 8 bases matching TRBD1. The CDR3 extends over 14 amino acids. V gave up 4 bases and J gave up 7 bases; unmatched junction bases: 5. Germline CDR1 LGHDT, CDR2 YNNKEL (reference sequence).

As to this clone: Other DNA sequences in this specimen translate into the identical CDR3. The rearrangement joins TRBV5-1 to TRBJ2-7; 9 nucleotides agree with TRBD1. Per the germline V gene, CDR1 is SGHRS and CDR2 is YFSETQ. The V segment lost 1 base and the J segment 3 bases; nucleotides outside the gene matches: 2. The CDR3 is 14 amino acids. In DNA form, the CDR3 reads TGCGCCAGCAGCTTGAGGGGACAGGGCTACGAGCAGTACTTC. It is translated as CASSLRGQGYEQYF.